Sequencing of this TCR beta chain was carried out in a study of PD-1 blockade in classical Hodgkin lymphoma. General observations from the study: Patients who responded completely had about the same baseline diversity as newly diagnosed patients. Prior therapy or disease activity may underlie the repertoire differences, whose causes remain undefined.

Patients all relapsed after autologous stem cell transplantation, and there was variation in brentuximab vedotin exposure. Some clones are missing from TCRdb's copy, which holds only in-frame ones; the method was immunoSEQ multiplex PCR. The top ten hold around 30% of the sample, which has over 9,000 clones, around 83% seen once. This CDR3 comprises 14 residues. Germline assignment: CDR1 SGDLS and CDR2 YYNGEE. Trimming removed 0 bases at V and 3 bases at J, with 10 bases between. Note on this clone: No antigen is known for it.

This TCR was sampled from a human donor with classical Hodgkin lymphoma. This rearrangement joins TRBV9 to TRBJ2-7; D is possibly TRBD2 (6 bases). This specimen consisted of peripheral blood mononuclear cells (PBMCs), obtained at baseline. Here the CDR3 reads CASSVEGGYYEQYF. Here the CDR3 DNA reads TGTGCCAGCAGCGTAGAGGGAGGTTACTACGAGCAGTACTTC.